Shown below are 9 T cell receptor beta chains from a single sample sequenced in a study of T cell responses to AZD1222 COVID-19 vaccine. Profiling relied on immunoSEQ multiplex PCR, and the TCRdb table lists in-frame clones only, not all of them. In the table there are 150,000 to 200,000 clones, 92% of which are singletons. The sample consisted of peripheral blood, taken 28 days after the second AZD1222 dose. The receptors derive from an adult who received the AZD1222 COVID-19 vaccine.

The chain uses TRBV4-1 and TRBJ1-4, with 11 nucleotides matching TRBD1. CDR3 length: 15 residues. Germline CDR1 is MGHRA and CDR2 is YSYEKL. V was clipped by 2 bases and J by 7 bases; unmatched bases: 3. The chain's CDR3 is CASSQNGQGAEKLFF. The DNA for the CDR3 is TGCGCCAGCAGCCAAAACGGACAGGGGGCTGAAAAACTGTTTTTT.

CDR3 region: CASSSRRGGEQYF. In DNA, the CDR3 is TGTGCCAGCAGTTCCCGGAGGGGGGGCGAGCAGTACTTC. This sequence joins TRBV6-2 or TRBV6-3 and TRBJ2-7, with a tentative D call TRBD2 (7 bases). Germline V gene sequence: CDR1 MNHEY, CDR2 SVGEGT. This CDR3 spans 13 amino acids. The V end lost 4 bases, the J end lost 6 bases, and 13 bases lay between the germline ends.

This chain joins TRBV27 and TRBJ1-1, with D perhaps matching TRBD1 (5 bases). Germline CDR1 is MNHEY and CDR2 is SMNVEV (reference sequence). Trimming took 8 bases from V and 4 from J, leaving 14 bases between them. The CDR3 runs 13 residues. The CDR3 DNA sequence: TGTGCCAGCGGGGCTGACAGTCCCACTGAAGCTTTCTTT. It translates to CASGADSPTEAFF.

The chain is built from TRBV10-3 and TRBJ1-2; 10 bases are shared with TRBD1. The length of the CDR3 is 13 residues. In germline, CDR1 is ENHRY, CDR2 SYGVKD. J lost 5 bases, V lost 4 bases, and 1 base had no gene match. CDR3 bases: TGTGCCATCAGTGGGGGACAGGGGTATGGCTACACCTTC. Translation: CAISGGQGYGYTF.

CDR3 amino acids: CASSATSGRAREQFF. CDR3 sequence (DNA): TGTGCCAGCAGTGCGACTAGCGGGAGGGCCCGTGAGCAGTTCTTC. The J gene is TRBJ2-1, the V gene TRBV28, with 14 bases that match TRBD2. Per the germline V gene, CDR1 is MDHEN and CDR2 is SYDVKM. With 5 bases clipped from V and 9 bases from J, the junction kept 6 bases outside the gene matches. The CDR3 consists of 15 residues.

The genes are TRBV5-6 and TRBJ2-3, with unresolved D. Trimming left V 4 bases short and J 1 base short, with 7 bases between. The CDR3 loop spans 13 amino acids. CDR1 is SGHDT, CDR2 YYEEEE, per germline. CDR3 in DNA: TGTGCCAGCAGCCCCTCTGGCACAGATACGCAGTATTTT. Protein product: CASSPSGTDTQYF. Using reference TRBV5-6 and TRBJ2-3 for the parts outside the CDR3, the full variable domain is DAGVTQSPTHLIKTRGQQVTLRCSPKSGHDTVSWYQQALGQGPQFIFQYYEEEERQRGNFPDRFSGHQFPNYSSELNVNALLLGDSALYLCASSPSGTDTQYFGPGTRLTVL.

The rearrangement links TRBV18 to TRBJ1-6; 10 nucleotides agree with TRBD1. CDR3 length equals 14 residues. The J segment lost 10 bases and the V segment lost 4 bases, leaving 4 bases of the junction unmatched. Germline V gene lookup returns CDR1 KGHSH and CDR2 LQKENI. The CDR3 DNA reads TGTGCCAGCTCACGAGGACAGGGGGGATCACCCCTCCACTTT. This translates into CASSRGQGGSPLHF.

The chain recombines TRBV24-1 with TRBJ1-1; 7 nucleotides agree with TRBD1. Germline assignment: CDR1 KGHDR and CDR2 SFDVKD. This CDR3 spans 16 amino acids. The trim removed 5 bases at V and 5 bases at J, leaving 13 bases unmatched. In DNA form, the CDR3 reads TGTGCCACCAGTGCGAGGGACAGACGCGGAGGGACTGAAGCTTTCTTT. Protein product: CATSARDRRGGTEAFF.

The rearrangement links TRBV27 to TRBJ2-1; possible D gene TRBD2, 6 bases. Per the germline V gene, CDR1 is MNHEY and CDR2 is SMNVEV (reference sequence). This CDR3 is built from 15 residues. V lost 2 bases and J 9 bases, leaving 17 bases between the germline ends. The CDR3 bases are TGTGCCAGCAGTTTAGAAGCGGGCCCCTACGGTGAGCAGTTCTTC. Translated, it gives CASSLEAGPYGEQFF.